Listed here are 14 T cell receptor beta chains from one sample, sequenced in a study of blood T cells in healthy people across ages. A second roughly 6 to 12 cycle PCR used barcoded and J-beta primers. TCRdb redid the calling of the 5' RACE reads with MiXCR, one entry per CDR3 protein. Of some 1.4 million distinct CDR3 sequences listed, approximately 42% were seen once; the top ten hold roughly 7.7%. Sample: blood. Receptor source: a woman aged 18-30 years in good health.

This clonotype was observed a few times. The chain combines TRBV5-1 with TRBJ2-7; 9 bases map to TRBD1. CDR1 and CDR2 from the germline V gene are SGHRS and YFSETQ. Trimming took 4 bases from V and 0 from J; bases not matched to a gene: 8. The CDR3 covers 16 residues. The CDR3 sequence is CASSDRGKDNSYEQYF. The DNA of the CDR3 is TGCGCCAGCAGCGACAGGGGGAAGGATAACTCCTACGAGCAGTACTTC.

The V gene is TRBV9, the J gene TRBJ1-6, with D possibly being TRBD1 (5 bases). With 0 bases removed from V and 6 bases from J, the gap between germline ends came to 7 bases. The CDR3 runs to 14 residues. The germline CDR1 and CDR2 sequences are SGDLS and YYNGEE. The CDR3 DNA is TGTGCCAGCAGCGTAGGGGGGGGTAATTCACCCCTCCACTTT. Translation gives CASSVGGGNSPLHF. Full variable domain (remainder filled in from reference TRBV9 and TRBJ1-6): DSGVTQTPKHLITATGQRVTLRCSPRSGDLSVYWYQQSLDQGLQFLIQYYNGEERAKGNILERFSAQQFPDLHSELNLSSLELGDSALYFCASSVGGGNSPLHFGNGTRLTVT.

This chain joins TRBV6-1 and TRBJ1-2; weak D call: TRBD1 (5 bases). V lost 1 base to trimming and J lost 8 bases, with 20 bases between them. Per the germline V gene, CDR1 is MNHNS and CDR2 is SASEGT. This CDR3 region has 16 residues. The CDR3, as DNA: TGTGCCAGCAGTGAAGAGGCAGGGTTGGGATCAGGCGGCTACACCTTC. Its protein is CASSEEAGLGSGGYTF.

This clonotype occurred many times. This sequence joins TRBV7-9 and TRBJ2-4; D not certain. The last part of the DNA fits TRBJ2-7 better; the J call may be wrong. In germline, CDR1 is SEHNR, CDR2 FQNEAQ (reference sequence). The CDR3 has 13 amino acids. The CDR3 sequence is CASSLVGGVEQYF. The DNA for the CDR3 is TGTGCCAGCAGCTTAGTAGGTGGGGTCGAGCAGTACTTC.

The rearrangement uses TRBV7-3 and TRBJ1-2; no reliable D call. The length of the CDR3 is 17 residues. V lost 2 bases and J 5 bases, leaving 21 bases between the germline ends. CDR1 and CDR2 (germline): SGHTA, FQGTGA. The CDR3 sequence: CASSLVGSPLRLYGYTF. CDR3 nucleotides: TGTGCCAGCAGCTTAGTGGGCAGCCCCTTAAGACTATATGGCTACACCTTC.

This rearrangement joins TRBV10-3 to TRBJ2-1; 9 bases map to TRBD2. The J call may not be correct, given that the DNA end is closer to TRBJ2-7. Per the germline V gene, CDR1 is ENHRY and CDR2 is SYGVKD. CDR3 length equals 15 residues. The CDR3 is CAIQGLADPYNEQYF. The DNA of the CDR3 is TGTGCCATCCAGGGACTAGCAGACCCCTACAATGAGCAGTACTTC.

This clonotype was counted only a few times. The gene calls are TRBV20-1 and TRBJ2-7; D tentatively reads TRBD1 or TRBD2 (5 bases each). The CDR3 extends over 13 amino acids. CDR1 is DFQATT and CDR2 is SNEGSKA in the germline V gene (reference sequence). Trimming cost V 6 bases and J 3 bases, with 15 bases left between them. This chain's CDR3 is CSANLGPIYEQYF. The DNA of the CDR3 is TGCAGTGCAAACCTGGGACCAATCTACGAGCAGTACTTC.

V usage is TRBV2 and J usage is TRBJ2-7; 11 bases map to TRBD1. Per germline, CDR1 SNHLY and CDR2 FYNNEI. The CDR3 is 16 residues long. V lost 7 bases, J lost 0 bases, and 8 bases stayed unmatched. The CDR3 sequence: CASTYEGQGASYEQYF. The CDR3 nucleotides read TGTGCCAGCACATACGAAGGACAGGGGGCCTCCTACGAGCAGTACTTC.

This clonotype was seen at least ten times. The chain couples TRBV10-1 to TRBJ2-3; perhaps D is TRBD1 or TRBD2 (5 bases each). Germline CDR1 reads WNHNN; CDR2 reads SYGVQD (reference sequence). V was clipped by 4 bases and J by 8 bases, with 10 bases between them. This CDR3 comprises 12 residues. The CDR3: CASSVIGGTQYF. CDR3 nucleotide sequence: TGCGCCAGCAGTGTGATTGGGGGTACGCAGTATTTT.

The chain has TRBV14 and TRBJ1-1; possibly TRBD1 for D (6 bases). This CDR3 has 12 residues. V gave up 3 bases and J gave up 7 bases, with 9 bases separating them. Germline V gene data show CDR1 as SGHDN and CDR2 as FVKESK. CDR3 bases: TGTGCCAGCAGCCAGGGGACAATTGAAGCTTTCTTT. This encodes CASSQGTIEAFF.

The chain combines TRBV6-5 with TRBJ1-2; D uncertain. Per germline, CDR1 MNHEY and CDR2 SVGAGI. CDR3 size: 13 residues. V was cut by 5 bases and J by 12 bases, with 19 bases left in between. CDR3 loop: CASSPGGAKQDTF. The CDR3 nucleotides read TGTGCCAGCAGTCCCGGCGGAGCGAAGCAGGACACCTTC.

The J gene is TRBJ1-1, the V gene TRBV7-2, with TRBD1 as a possible D gene (6 bases). Deletions cut 4 bases from V and 4 bases from J, with 13 bases between. CDR1 and CDR2 (germline): SGHTA, FQGNSA. The CDR3 has 14 amino acids. DNA of the CDR3: TGTGCCAGCAGCTATGGGACATCCCCCACTGAAGCTTTCTTT. Translation: CASSYGTSPTEAFF. Combining the CDR3 with reference TRBV7-2 and TRBJ1-1 gives the whole variable domain GAGVSQSPSNKVTEKGKDVELRCDPISGHTALYWYRQSLGQGLEFLIYFQGNSAPDKSGLPSDRFSAERTGGSVSTLTIQRTQQEDSAVYLCASSYGTSPTEAFFGQGTRLTVV.

About this clonotype itself: Sequence at one end of the junction differs from germline and may be a read error. V is TRBV12-3 or TRBV12-4 and J is TRBJ1-2; the D is unclear. The CDR3 consists of 13 residues. In DNA, the CDR3 is TGTGCCAGCAGTCGCAAACCTGACTATGGCCACACCTTC. Amino acid sequence: CASSRKPDYGHTF.

The J gene is TRBJ2-1, the V gene TRBV6-1; 7 positions agree with TRBD2. The trim removed 2 bases at V and 3 bases at J, leaving 4 bases unmatched. CDR1 and CDR2 from the germline V gene are MNHNS and SASEGT. The CDR3 spans 15 residues. CDR3 in DNA: TGTGCCAGCAGTGAATACGGGGAGGGCTACAATGAGCAGTTCTTC. As protein: CASSEYGEGYNEQFF.